Each of the 7 T cell receptor beta chains below was sequenced from the same sample in a study of tissue T cells after allogeneic stem cell transplantation (dated by TCRdb to between 2020 and 2023). The intended sense of this specimen's time point label: mouse harvest day 14 after allogeneic transplant. Mouse grafts consisting of 10^7 T-cell-depleted bone marrow cells combined with 10^6 splenic CD5+ T cells were administered by tail vein injection. Libraries were constructed by the immunoSEQ multiplex PCR assay. As stored in TCRdb, this immuneACCESS dataset retains in-frame rearrangements with V and J assigned. A fraction of the clones does not appear; measured against another copy, unresolved V genes explain less than half of the discrepancy, and the remainder lacks a known reason. This sample comprises approximately 8,400 clones, 36% of them detected only once. Over 5.5% of the sample is in the top ten clones.

What was sequenced was skin. These receptor sequences come from a female BALB/c mouse given C57BL/6 T cells with graft-versus-host disease after an allogeneic hematopoietic cell transplant.

A remark on this clone: Germline and genes: mouse. Read data end 1 residue before the CDR3 end; the end is taken from the germline J gene. The V gene is TRBV15, the J gene TRBJ2-1, with D maybe TRBD2 (7 bases). CDR1 SGHND and CDR2 FRSKSL come from the germline V gene. Trimming removed 1 base from V and 7 bases from J, with 11 bases in between. CDR3 length equals 14 residues. The CDR3 sequence: CASSLGGARAEQFF. The DNA read from the CDR3 is TGTGCCAGCAGTTTAGGGGGGGCGCGCGCTGAGCAGTTC.

Concerning this clone: Mouse gene names and germline throughout. The read falls 1 residue short of the CDR3 end, and the missing part is taken from the germline J gene. This sequence joins TRBV13-3 and TRBJ1-1; no clear D. CDR1 and CDR2 (germline): NNHDY, SYVADS. This CDR3 comprises 14 residues. V was pared by 2 bases and J by 6 bases, with 14 bases between. The covered CDR3 bases are TGTGCCAGCAGTGAGCAAAGACAAAACTCAGAAGTCTTC. Its translation is CASSEQRQNSEVF. The full CDR3 is CASSEQRQNSEVFF.

A note on this clone: Gene names are the mouse ones. The CDR3 end falls 1 residue outside the read, so it is completed with the germline J gene. The chain is built from TRBV26 and TRBJ2-1; D is unresolved. The CDR3 consists of 12 residues. Per germline, CDR1 KGHPV and CDR2 FQNQEV (reference sequence). Trimming took 4 bases from V and 7 from J, leaving 8 bases between them. This CDR3 reads CASSPIRAEQFF. The part of the CDR3 DNA that was read is TGTGCCAGCAGTCCGATAAGGGCTGAGCAGTTC.

This clone has a handful of counts. Genes and germline are mouse. The observed sequence ends 1 residue before the CDR3 terminus, with the missing tail filled in from the germline J gene. The chain carries TRBV5 and TRBJ2-4, with 7 bases lining up with TRBD2. CDR1 and CDR2 (germline): LGHNA, YNLKQL (reference sequence). Trimming at V came to 2 bases and at J to 0 bases, leaving 2 bases not matched to a gene. This CDR3 is built from 15 residues. CDR3: CASSQTGASQNTLYF. The sequenced CDR3 bases are TGTGCCAGCAGCCAAACTGGGGCTAGTCAAAACACCTTGTAC.

This clone has just a few counts. The gene names given are mouse names. The read halts 1 residue ahead of the CDR3 end, with the missing end drawn from the germline J gene. The chain is built from TRBV26 and TRBJ2-7; the D is unclear. V was cut by 3 bases and J by 4 bases, with 7 bases left in between. The CDR3 loop spans 12 amino acids. Germline CDR1 is KGHPV and CDR2 is FQNQEV (reference sequence). The CDR3 here is CASSLERYEQYF. Partial CDR3 DNA: TGTGCCAGCAGTCTTGAGAGATATGAACAGTAC.

Points on this clone: Genes and germline are mouse. The observed sequence ends 1 residue before the CDR3 terminus, with the missing tail filled in from the germline J gene. The V gene is TRBV3, the J gene TRBJ2-3; maybe TRBD1 (6 bases). From germline, CDR1 is SNHLY and CDR2 FYNGKV (reference sequence). CDR3 length: 14 residues. The V end was cut by 5 bases, the J end by 2 bases, with 11 bases between. Here the CDR3 reads CASSPTGFAETLYF. CDR3 DNA (partial): TGTGCCAGCAGCCCGACAGGATTTGCAGAAACGCTGTAT.

Details on this clone: Gene names refer to mouse genes. CDR3 region: CASSLDWGGNYAEQFF. Incomplete CDR3 DNA: TGTGCCAGCAGCCTCGACTGGGGGGGTAACTATGCTGAGCAGTTC. This chain connects TRBV15 to TRBJ2-1, with 11 bases that match TRBD2. The read gets to within 1 residue of the CDR3 end, and the germline J gene fills in the rest. This CDR3 contains 16 residues. Per the germline V gene, CDR1 is SGHND and CDR2 is FRSKSL. V was clipped by 6 bases and J by 0 bases; unmatched bases: 4.